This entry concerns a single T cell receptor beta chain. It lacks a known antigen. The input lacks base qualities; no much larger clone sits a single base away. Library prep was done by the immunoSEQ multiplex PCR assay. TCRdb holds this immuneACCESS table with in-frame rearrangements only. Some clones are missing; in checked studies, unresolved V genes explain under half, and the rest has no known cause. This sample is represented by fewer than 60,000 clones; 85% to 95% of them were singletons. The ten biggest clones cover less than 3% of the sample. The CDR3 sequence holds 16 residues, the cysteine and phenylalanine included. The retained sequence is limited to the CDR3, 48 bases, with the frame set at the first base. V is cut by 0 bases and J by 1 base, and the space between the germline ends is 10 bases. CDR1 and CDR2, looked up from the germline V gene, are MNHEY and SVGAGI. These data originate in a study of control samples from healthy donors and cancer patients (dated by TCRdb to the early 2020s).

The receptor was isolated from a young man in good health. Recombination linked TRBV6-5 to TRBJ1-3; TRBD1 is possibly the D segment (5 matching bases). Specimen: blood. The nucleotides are TGTGCCAGCAGTTACTCCCCGGGGCCATCTGGAAACACCATATATTTT. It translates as CASSYSPGPSGNTIYF.